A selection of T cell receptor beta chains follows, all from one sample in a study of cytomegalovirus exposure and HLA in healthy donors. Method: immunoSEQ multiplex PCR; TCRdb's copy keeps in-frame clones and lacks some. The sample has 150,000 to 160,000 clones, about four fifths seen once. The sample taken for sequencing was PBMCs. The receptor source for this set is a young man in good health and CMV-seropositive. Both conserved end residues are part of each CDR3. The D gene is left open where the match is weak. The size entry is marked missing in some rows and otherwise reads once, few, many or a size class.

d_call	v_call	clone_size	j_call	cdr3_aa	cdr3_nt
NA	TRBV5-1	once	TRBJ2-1	CASSFEGRTNNEQFF	TGCGCCAGCAGCTTCGAAGGGAGGACCAACAATGAGCAGTTCTTC
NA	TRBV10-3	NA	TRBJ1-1	CAIMQAMNTEAFF	TGTGCCATCATGCAAGCCATGAACACTGAAGCTTTCTTT
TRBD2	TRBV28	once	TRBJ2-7	CASSSLAGVPYEQYF	TGTGCCAGCAGTTCACTAGCGGGAGTACCGTACGAGCAGTACTTC
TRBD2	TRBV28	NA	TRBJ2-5	CASSLGLAGGKKETQYF	TGTGCCAGCAGTTTAGGACTAGCGGGAGGGAAGAAAGAGACCCAGTACTTC
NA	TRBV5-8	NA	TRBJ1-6	CASRWYRSRNSPLHF	TGTGCCAGCAGGTGGTATCGGTCTCGGAATTCACCCCTCCACTTT
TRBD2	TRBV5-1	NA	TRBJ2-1	CASSLGGRGNEQFF	TGCGCCAGCAGCTTGGGCGGGAGGGGCAATGAGCAGTTCTTC
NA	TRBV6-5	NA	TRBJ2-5	CAVGTGPGETQYF	TGTGCCGTGGGGACTGGGCCTGGAGAGACCCAGTACTTC
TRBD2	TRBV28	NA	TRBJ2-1	CASSLPSGSSSEQFF	TGTGCCAGCAGCTTACCTAGCGGGAGTTCTAGTGAGCAGTTCTTC
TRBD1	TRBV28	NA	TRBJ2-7	CASGQGLYYEQYF	TGTGCCAGCGGACAGGGACTTTACTACGAGCAGTACTTC
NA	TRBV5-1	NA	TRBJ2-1	CASRTQARGDEQFF	TGCGCCAGCAGGACCCAAGCCAGGGGGGATGAGCAGTTCTTC
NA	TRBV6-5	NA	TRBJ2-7	CASAKPGTYEQYF	TGTGCCAGCGCCAAACCCGGGACCTACGAGCAGTACTTC